This entry concerns a single TCR beta chain. Other DNA sequences in this specimen translate into the identical CDR3. The CDR3 is 13 residues long. V shed 4 bases and J 4 bases; nucleotides not matched to a gene: 1. CDR1 and CDR2 from the germline V gene are KGHSH and LQKENI. Using immunoSEQ multiplex PCR, the repertoire was profiled, and TCRdb retains in-frame clones only, with some absent. The data contain some 2.3 million clones, 93% of them singletons. This entry comes from a study of shared clonotypes between healthy human individuals. The source is a man aged 18 to 29 in good health. Some clones in this sample may be carry-over from other donors' samples. The chain has TRBV18 and TRBJ2-1; 7 positions match TRBD1. Sequenced material: naive CD4+ T cells from PBMCs. Subset specified: CD45RA+ positively selected. The CDR3, as DNA: TGTGCCAGCTCACTGGGACAGTACAATGAGCAGTTCTTC. Translation: CASSLGQYNEQFF.